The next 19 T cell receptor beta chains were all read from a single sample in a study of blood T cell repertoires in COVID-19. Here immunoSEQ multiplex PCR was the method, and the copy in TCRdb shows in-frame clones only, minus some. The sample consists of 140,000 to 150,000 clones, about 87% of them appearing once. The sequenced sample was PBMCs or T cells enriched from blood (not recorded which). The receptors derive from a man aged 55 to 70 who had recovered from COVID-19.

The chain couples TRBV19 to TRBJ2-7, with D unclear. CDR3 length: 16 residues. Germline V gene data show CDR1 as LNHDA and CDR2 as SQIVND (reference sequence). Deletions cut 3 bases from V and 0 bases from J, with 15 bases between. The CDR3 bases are TGTGCCAGTAGTATCTCCGCGACACGAATCTCCTACGAGCAGTACTTC. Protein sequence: CASSISATRISYEQYF.

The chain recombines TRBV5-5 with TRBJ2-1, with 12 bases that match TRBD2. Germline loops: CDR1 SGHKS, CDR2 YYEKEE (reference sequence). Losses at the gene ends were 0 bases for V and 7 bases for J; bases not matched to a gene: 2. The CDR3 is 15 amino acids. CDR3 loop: CASSLVGLAGNEQFF. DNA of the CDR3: TGTGCCAGCAGCTTGGTAGGACTAGCGGGGAATGAGCAGTTCTTC.

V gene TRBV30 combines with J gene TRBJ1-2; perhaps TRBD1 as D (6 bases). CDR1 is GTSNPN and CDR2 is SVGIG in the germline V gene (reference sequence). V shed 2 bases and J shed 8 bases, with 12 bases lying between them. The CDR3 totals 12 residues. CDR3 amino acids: CAWSTGKWGYTF. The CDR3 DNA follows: TGTGCCTGGAGTACAGGGAAGTGGGGCTACACCTTC.

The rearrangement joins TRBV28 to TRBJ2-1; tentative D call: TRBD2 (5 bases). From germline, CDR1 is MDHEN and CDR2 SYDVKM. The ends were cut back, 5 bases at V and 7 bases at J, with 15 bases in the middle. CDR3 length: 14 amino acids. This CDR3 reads CASSKRREKNEQFF. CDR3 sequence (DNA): TGTGCCAGCAGTAAGAGAAGGGAGAAGAATGAGCAGTTCTTC.

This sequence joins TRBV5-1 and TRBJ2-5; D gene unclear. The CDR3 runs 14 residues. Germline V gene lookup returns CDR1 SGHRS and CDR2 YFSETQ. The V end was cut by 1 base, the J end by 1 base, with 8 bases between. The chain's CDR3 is CASSLLSSQETQYF. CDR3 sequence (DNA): TGCGCCAGCAGCTTGCTGAGTTCCCAAGAGACCCAGTACTTC.

This CDR3 reads CASSERQDSYNEQFF. CDR3 bases: TGCGCCAGCAGTGAGCGGCAGGACTCCTACAATGAGCAGTTCTTC. This chain links TRBV10-1 with TRBJ2-1, with D uncertain. The CDR3 covers 15 residues. With 2 bases removed from V and 0 bases from J, the gap between germline ends came to 8 bases. Per the germline V gene, CDR1 is WNHNN and CDR2 is SYGVQD (reference sequence).

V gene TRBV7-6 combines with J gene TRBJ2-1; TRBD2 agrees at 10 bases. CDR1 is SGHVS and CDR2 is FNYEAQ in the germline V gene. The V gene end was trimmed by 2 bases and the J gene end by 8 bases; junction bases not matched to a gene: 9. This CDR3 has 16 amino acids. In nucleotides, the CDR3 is TGTGCCAGCAGCTTACTAGCGGGAGTCAGTTGGTATGAGCAGTTCTTC. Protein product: CASSLLAGVSWYEQFF.

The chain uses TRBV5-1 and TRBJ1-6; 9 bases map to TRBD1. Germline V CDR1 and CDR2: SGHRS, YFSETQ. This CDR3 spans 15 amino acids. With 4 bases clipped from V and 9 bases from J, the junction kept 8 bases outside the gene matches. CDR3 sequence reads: CASSPYTGGGSPLHF. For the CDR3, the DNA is TGCGCCAGCAGCCCCTATACAGGGGGCGGTTCACCCCTCCACTTT. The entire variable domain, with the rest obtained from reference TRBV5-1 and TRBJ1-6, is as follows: KAGVTQTPRYLIKTRGQQVTLSCSPISGHRSVSWYQQTPGQGLQFLFEYFSETQRNKGNFPGRFSGRQFSNSRSEMNVSTLELGDSALYLCASSPYTGGGSPLHFGNGTRLTVT.

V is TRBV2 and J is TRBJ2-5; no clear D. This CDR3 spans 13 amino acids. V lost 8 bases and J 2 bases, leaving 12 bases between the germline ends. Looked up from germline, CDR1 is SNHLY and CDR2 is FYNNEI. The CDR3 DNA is TGTGCCAGCGCTAGGTTGCTTCAAGAGACCCAGTACTTC. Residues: CASARLLQETQYF.

The CDR3 is CASSYTATAFYEQYF. The CDR3 nucleotides are TGTGCCAGCAGTTATACCGCGACAGCGTTCTACGAGCAGTACTTC. The chain employs TRBV6-5 and TRBJ2-7, with a possible D match to TRBD1 (5 bases). The CDR3 extends over 15 amino acids. The germline V gene encodes CDR1 MNHEY and CDR2 SVGAGI. Between the trimmed V and J ends, which lost 3 bases and 3 bases, there was a span of 15 bases.

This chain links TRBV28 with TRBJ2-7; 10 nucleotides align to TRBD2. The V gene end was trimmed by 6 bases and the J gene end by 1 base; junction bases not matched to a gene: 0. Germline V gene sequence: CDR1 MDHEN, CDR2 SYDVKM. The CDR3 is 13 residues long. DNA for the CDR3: TGTGCCAGCAGGACTAGCGGGTCCTACGAGCAGTACTTC. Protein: CASRTSGSYEQYF.

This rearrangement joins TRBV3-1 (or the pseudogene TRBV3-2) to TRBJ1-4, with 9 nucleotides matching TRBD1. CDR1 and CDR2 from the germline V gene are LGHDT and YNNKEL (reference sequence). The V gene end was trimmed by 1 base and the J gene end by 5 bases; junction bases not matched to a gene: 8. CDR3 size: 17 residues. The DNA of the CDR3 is TGTGCCAGCAGCCAAGGCATATCCGACAGGGGGAATGAAAAACTGTTTTTT. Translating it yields CASSQGISDRGNEKLFF.

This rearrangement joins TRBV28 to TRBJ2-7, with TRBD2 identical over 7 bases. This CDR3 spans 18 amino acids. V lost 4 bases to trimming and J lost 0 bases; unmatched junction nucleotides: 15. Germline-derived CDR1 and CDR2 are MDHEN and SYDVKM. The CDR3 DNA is TGTGCCAGCAGTTCCCCACCCGGCGGGGGTGGGAACTCCTACGAGCAGTACTTC. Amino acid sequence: CASSSPPGGGGNSYEQYF.

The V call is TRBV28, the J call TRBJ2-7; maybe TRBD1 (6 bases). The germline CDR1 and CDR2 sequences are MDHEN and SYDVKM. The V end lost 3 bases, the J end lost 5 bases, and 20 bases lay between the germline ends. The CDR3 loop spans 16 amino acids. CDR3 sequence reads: CASSFPTRQVFNEQYF. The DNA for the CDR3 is TGTGCCAGCAGTTTTCCCACTCGACAGGTTTTTAACGAGCAGTACTTC.

This CDR3 is CASSQDPKRGAQYF. The CDR3 DNA sequence: TGTGCCAGCAGCCAAGATCCTAAACGAGGAGCCCAGTACTTC. This rearrangement joins TRBV4-2 to TRBJ2-5; D is unresolved. The CDR3 totals 14 residues. V was trimmed by 0 bases and J by 9 bases, leaving 14 bases between them. CDR1 and CDR2 from the germline V gene are LGHNA and YNFKEQ.

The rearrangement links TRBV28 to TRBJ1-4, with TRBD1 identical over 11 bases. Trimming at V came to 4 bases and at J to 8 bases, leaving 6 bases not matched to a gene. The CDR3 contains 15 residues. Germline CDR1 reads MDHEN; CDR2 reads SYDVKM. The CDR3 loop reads CASSWWTGGSEKLFF. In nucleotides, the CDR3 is TGTGCCAGCAGTTGGTGGACAGGGGGCTCCGAAAAACTGTTTTTT.

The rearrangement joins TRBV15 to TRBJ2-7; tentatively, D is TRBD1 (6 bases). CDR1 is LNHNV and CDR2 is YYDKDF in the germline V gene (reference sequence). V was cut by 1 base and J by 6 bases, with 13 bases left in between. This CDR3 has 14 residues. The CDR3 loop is CATSRGGRGVEQYF. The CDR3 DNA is TGTGCCACCAGCAGAGGAGGCAGGGGAGTCGAGCAGTACTTC.

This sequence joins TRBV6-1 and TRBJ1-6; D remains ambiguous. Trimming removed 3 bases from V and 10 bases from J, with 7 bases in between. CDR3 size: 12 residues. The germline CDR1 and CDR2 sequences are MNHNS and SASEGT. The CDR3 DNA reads TGTGCCAGCAGTGACGTAAGCTCACCCCTCCACTTT. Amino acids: CASSDVSSPLHF.

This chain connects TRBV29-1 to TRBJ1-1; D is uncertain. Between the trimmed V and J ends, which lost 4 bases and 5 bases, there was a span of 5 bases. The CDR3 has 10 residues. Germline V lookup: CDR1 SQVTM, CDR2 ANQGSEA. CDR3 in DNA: TGCAGCGTTGTCGGGACTGAAGCTTTCTTT. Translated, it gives CSVVGTEAFF.